One and the same sample provided the 14 T cell receptor beta chains below, sequenced in a study of OX40 agonist ivuxolimab in advanced cancers. Sequencing used immunoSEQ multiplex PCR; TCRdb keeps in-frame clones, though not all of them. The sample lists 50,000 to 75,000 clones, 70% to 90% occurring once. Sequences were derived from CD4+ or CD8+ T cells sorted from blood, sampled in a trial of the OX40 agonist ivuxolimab. The source is an adult with an advanced solid tumor such as melanoma, head and neck, liver or kidney cancer.

This clone was picked up a small number of times. V usage is TRBV10-1 and J usage is TRBJ2-3; D is perhaps TRBD1 or TRBD2 (6 bases each). The CDR3 contains 15 residues. The ends were cut back, 0 bases at V and 5 bases at J, with 12 bases in the middle. CDR1 and CDR2 from the germline V gene are WNHNN and SYGVQD (reference sequence). CDR3 in amino acids: CASSESRGGGDTQYF. CDR3 in DNA: TGCGCCAGCAGTGAGTCAAGAGGGGGAGGAGATACGCAGTATTTT.

This clone showed up just once. The DNA of the CDR3 is TGTGCCAGTAGTCCTCGGGGCGTCTACGAGCAGTACTTC. It codes for CASSPRGVYEQYF. V is TRBV19 and J is TRBJ2-7; D assignment may be TRBD1 or TRBD2 (5 bases each). Germline CDR1 LNHDA, CDR2 SQIVND (reference sequence). V was shortened by 5 bases and J by 3 bases, with 11 bases between the two germline ends. The CDR3 consists of 13 residues.

This chain uses TRBV19 with TRBJ1-2; the match to TRBD1 covers 8 bases. Germline V lookup: CDR1 LNHDA, CDR2 SQIVND (reference sequence). The V segment lost 4 bases and the J segment 4 bases; nucleotides outside the gene matches: 2. The CDR3 length is 13 residues. CDR3 in amino acids: CASSRGQAYGYTF. The CDR3 coding sequence is TGTGCCAGTAGTAGGGGACAGGCCTATGGCTACACCTTC.

This rearrangement joins TRBV7-9 to TRBJ1-4, with D possibly TRBD1 on 6 matching bases. Trimming shortened V by 5 bases and J by 5 bases, and 21 bases separated the two germline ends. Germline V lookup: CDR1 SEHNR, CDR2 FQNEAQ (reference sequence). CDR3 size: 17 residues. The CDR3 coding sequence is TGTGCCAGCAGCCCCTTAGCCCCGGGCAGGGGCAATGAAAAACTGTTTTTT. As protein: CASSPLAPGRGNEKLFF.

J is TRBJ2-3 and V is TRBV19; D is ambiguous. CDR1 is LNHDA and CDR2 is SQIVND in the germline V gene (reference sequence). V dropped 3 bases and J dropped 3 bases, with 7 bases sitting between them. This CDR3 is built from 13 residues. The CDR3 sequence is CASSIPPTDTQYF. The CDR3 coding sequence is TGTGCCAGTAGTATCCCCCCGACAGATACGCAGTATTTT.

This chain uses TRBV2 with TRBJ1-3; D gene unclear. Trimming took 3 bases from V and 0 from J, leaving 6 bases between them. The germline gives CDR1 SNHLY, CDR2 FYNNEI. This CDR3 is built from 14 residues. The CDR3 DNA follows: TGTGCCAGCAGTGAGACGAGCTCTGGAAACACCATATATTTT. Translating gives CASSETSSGNTIYF.

The J gene is TRBJ1-3, the V gene TRBV18; 9 bases fit TRBD1. The CDR3 extends over 16 amino acids. V trimming: 3 bases; J trimming: 2 bases; junction bases outside the gene matches: 5. Germline values: CDR1 KGHSH, CDR2 LQKENI. The CDR3 region is CASSPGQGFAGNTIYF. CDR3 bases: TGTGCCAGCTCACCGGGACAGGGCTTCGCTGGAAACACCATATATTTT.

CDR3 protein: CASSLGDNPLAEQYF. The CDR3 coding sequence is TGCGCCAGCAGCTTGGGGGACAACCCCCTGGCCGAGCAGTACTTC. The J gene is TRBJ2-7, the V gene TRBV5-1; TRBD1 is a possible D gene (6 bases). With 0 bases removed from V and 6 bases from J, the gap between germline ends came to 16 bases. Germline CDR1 is SGHRS and CDR2 is YFSETQ. This CDR3 contains 15 residues.

CDR3 in DNA: TGTGCCAGCAGTGACAGGGGTGGCACTGAAGCTTTCTTT. Encoded protein: CASSDRGGTEAFF. The chain has TRBV6-1 and TRBJ1-1; a weak D match, TRBD1 (6 bases). This CDR3 has 13 residues. With 3 bases removed from V and 4 bases from J, the gap between germline ends came to 9 bases. The V gene's germline CDR1 is MNHNS and CDR2 SASEGT.

This clone was seen just once. This rearrangement joins TRBV14 to TRBJ1-1; D is undetermined. V was cut by 0 bases and J by 10 bases, with 9 bases left in between. This CDR3 comprises 12 residues. CDR1 and CDR2 (germline): SGHDN, FVKESK. The CDR3 sequence is CASSQDSWGAFF. DNA of the CDR3: TGTGCCAGCAGCCAAGATTCATGGGGAGCTTTCTTT. The full variable domain, with the rest looked up from reference TRBV14 and TRBJ1-1, is EAGVTQFPSHSVIEKGQTVTLRCDPISGHDNLYWYRRVMGKEIKFLLHFVKESKQDESGMPNNRFLAERTGGTYSTLKVQPAELEDSGVYFCASSQDSWGAFFGQGTRLTVV.

There are a few counts of this clone. The chain has TRBV16 and TRBJ1-1; D unresolved. V was clipped by 2 bases and J by 0 bases, with 7 bases between them. The CDR3 length is 14 residues. Germline V gene data show CDR1 as KGHSY and CDR2 as FQNENV. CDR3 bases: TGTGCCAGCAGCCAACAAGTCATGAACACTGAAGCTTTCTTT. This translates into CASSQQVMNTEAFF.

The chain employs TRBV27 and TRBJ2-7; maybe TRBD2 (6 bases). V dropped 3 bases and J dropped 1 base, with 22 bases sitting between them. The germline CDR1 and CDR2 sequences are MNHEY and SMNVEV (reference sequence). The CDR3 consists of 18 residues. The CDR3 loop is CASSFSYGTYQLSYEQYF. The CDR3 DNA reads TGTGCCAGCAGTTTCTCATACGGGACTTACCAACTTTCCTACGAGCAGTACTTC.

This rearrangement joins TRBV5-8 to TRBJ1-1; D is perhaps TRBD1 (5 bases). The germline V gene has CDR1 SGHTS and CDR2 YDEGEE. The V end lost 1 base, the J end lost 3 bases, and 25 bases lay between the germline ends. CDR3 size: 19 residues. DNA for the CDR3: TGTGCCAGCAGCTTGCAAGATTTCTCAGGGAAAGTGAAGGACACTGAAGCTTTCTTT. Encoded protein: CASSLQDFSGKVKDTEAFF.

The gene calls are TRBV25-1 and TRBJ1-1; 8 bases align to TRBD1. Germline V gives CDR1 MGHDK, CDR2 SYGVNS. CDR3 length: 18 amino acids. The V and J ends lost 5 bases and 1 base, in that order; junction bases with no gene match: 15. CDR3 in amino acids: CASSPSLGQETRNTEAFF. In DNA form, the CDR3 reads TGTGCCAGCAGTCCAAGTTTGGGACAGGAAACTCGGAACACTGAAGCTTTCTTT.